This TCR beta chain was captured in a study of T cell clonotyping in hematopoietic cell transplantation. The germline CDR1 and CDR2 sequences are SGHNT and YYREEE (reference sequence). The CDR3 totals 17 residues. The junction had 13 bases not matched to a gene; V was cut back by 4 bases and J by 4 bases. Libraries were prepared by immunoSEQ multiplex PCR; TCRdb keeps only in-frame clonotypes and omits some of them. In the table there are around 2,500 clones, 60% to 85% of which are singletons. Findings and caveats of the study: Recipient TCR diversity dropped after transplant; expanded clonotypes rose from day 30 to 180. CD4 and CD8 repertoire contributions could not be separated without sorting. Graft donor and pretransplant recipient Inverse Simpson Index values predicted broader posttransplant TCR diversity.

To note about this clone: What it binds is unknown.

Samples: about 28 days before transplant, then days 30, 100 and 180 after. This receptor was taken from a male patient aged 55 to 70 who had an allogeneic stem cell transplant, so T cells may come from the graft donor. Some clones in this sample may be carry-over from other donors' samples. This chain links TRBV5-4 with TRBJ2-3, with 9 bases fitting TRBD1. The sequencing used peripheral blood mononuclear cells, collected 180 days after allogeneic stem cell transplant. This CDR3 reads CASSPQGRQGVSDTQYF. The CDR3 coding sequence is TGTGCCAGCAGCCCTCAGGGGAGACAGGGGGTGTCAGATACGCAGTATTTT.